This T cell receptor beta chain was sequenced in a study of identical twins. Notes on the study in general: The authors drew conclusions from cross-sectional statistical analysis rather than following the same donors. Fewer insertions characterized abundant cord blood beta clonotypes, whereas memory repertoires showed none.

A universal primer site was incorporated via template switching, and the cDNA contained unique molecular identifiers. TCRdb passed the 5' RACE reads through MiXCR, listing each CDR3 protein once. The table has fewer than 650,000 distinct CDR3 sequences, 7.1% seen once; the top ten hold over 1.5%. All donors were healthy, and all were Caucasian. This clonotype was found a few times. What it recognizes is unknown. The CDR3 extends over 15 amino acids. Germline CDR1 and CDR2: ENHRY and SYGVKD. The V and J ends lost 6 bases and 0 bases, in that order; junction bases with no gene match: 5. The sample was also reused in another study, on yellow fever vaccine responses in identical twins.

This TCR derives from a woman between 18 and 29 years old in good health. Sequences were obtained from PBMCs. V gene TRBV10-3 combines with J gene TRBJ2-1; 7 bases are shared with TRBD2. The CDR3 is CAISPLASSYNEQFF. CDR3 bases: TGTGCCATCAGCCCACTAGCGAGCTCCTACAATGAGCAGTTCTTC.